The text below deals with one T cell receptor (beta chain). The CDR3 loop spans 16 amino acids. Germline CDR1 and CDR2: MNHNS and SASEGT. V lost 2 bases and J lost 4; bases outside the gene matches: 8. The table came from immunoSEQ multiplex PCR; TCRdb's copy has only in-frame clones and leaves some out. This repertoire shows under 95,000 clones, around 94% found once; its top ten account for less than 0.25%. The entry originates in a study of technical replicates of blood from a handful of donors. This clonotype was obtained from a human donor in good health. The sample taken for sequencing was T cells isolated from PBMCs. The rearrangement joins TRBV6-1 to TRBJ2-1; 7 bases match TRBD1. CDR3 in DNA: TGTGCCAGCAGTGAAAACCCCGGGACAGCATACAATGAGCAGTTCTTC. It specifies CASSENPGTAYNEQFF.